The sequence of this T cell receptor (beta chain) was determined in a study of identical twins. Study outcomes and limitations: Twin-shared out-of-frame alpha sequences were enriched for low generation probability.

Template switching created a universal primer site, and the cDNA included unique molecular identifiers. TCRdb used MiXCR to reprocess the 5' RACE reads, holding one entry per CDR3 protein. Of 700,000 or so distinct CDR3 sequences in the sample, 8.6% are singletons; the top ten hold around 0.98%. All donors were healthy, and all were Caucasian. Turning to this clonotype: What it binds is unknown.

J lost 2 bases, V lost 5 bases, and 20 bases had no gene match. This CDR3 has 20 residues. These data are also associated with another study on yellow fever vaccine responses in identical twins.

The source of this sequence is a woman aged 18-29 years in good health. The sample was PBMCs. The chain recombines TRBV12-3 or TRBV12-4 with TRBJ2-7; 11 nucleotides line up with TRBD2. This chain's CDR3 is CASSPSRRGLAANKTYEQYF. CDR3 sequence (DNA): TGTGCCAGCAGTCCCTCCCGGAGGGGACTAGCGGCAAACAAAACCTACGAGCAGTACTTC.